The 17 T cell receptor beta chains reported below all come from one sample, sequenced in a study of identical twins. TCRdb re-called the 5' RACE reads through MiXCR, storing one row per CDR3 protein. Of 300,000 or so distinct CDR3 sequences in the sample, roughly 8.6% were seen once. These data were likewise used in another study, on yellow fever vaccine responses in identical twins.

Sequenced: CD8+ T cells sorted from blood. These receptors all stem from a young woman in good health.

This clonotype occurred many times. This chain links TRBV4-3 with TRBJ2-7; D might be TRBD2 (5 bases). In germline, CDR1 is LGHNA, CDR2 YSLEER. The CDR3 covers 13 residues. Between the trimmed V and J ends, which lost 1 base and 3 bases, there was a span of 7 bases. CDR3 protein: CASSQARDYEQYF. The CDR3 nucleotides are TGCGCCAGCAGCCAAGCCCGGGACTACGAGCAGTACTTC.

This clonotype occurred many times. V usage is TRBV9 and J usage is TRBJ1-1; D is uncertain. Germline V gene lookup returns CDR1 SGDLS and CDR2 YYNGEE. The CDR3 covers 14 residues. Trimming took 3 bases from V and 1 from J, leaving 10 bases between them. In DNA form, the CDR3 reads TGTGCCAGCAGCGAAAAGATTAAGAACACTGAAGCTTTCTTT. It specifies CASSEKIKNTEAFF. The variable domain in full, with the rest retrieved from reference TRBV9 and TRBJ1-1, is DSGVTQTPKHLITATGQRVTLRCSPRSGDLSVYWYQQSLDQGLQFLIQYYNGEERAKGNILERFSAQQFPDLHSELNLSSLELGDSALYFCASSEKIKNTEAFFGQGTRLTVV.

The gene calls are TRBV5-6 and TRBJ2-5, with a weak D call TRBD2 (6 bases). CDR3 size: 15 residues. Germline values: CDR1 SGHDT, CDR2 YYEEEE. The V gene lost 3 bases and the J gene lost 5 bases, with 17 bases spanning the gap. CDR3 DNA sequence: TGTGCCAGCAGCTCGGGACTGGCGCCTTCGGAGACCCAGTACTTC. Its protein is CASSSGLAPSETQYF.

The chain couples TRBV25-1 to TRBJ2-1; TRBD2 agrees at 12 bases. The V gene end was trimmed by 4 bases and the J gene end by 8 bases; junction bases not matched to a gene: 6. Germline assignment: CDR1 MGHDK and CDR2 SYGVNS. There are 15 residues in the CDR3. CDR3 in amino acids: CASSVRPSGRDEQFF. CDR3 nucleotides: TGTGCCAGCAGTGTTCGACCTAGCGGGAGGGATGAGCAGTTCTTC.

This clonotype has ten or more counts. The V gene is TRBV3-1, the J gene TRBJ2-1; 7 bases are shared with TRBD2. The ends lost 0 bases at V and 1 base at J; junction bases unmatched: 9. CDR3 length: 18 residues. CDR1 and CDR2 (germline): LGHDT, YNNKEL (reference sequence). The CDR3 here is CASSQEIGDYSSYNEQFF. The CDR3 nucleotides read TGTGCCAGCAGCCAAGAAATCGGGGACTACTCATCCTACAATGAGCAGTTCTTC.

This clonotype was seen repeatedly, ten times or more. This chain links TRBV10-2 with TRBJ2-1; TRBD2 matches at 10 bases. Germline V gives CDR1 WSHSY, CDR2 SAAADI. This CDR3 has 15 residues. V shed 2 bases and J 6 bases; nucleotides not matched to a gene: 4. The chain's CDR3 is CASSEGAGGINEQFF. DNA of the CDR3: TGCGCCAGCAGTGAGGGAGCGGGAGGGATCAATGAGCAGTTCTTC.

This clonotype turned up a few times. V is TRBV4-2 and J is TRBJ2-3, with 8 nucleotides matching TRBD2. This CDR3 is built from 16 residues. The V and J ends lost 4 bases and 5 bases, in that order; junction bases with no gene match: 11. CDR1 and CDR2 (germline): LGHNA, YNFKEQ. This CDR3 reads CASSPQRREVGDTQYF. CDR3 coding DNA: TGTGCCAGCAGCCCCCAAAGGCGGGAGGTGGGAGATACGCAGTATTTT.

This chain's CDR3 is CASSLTDLWPQHF. DNA of the CDR3: TGTGCCAGCAGCTTAACAGACCTTTGGCCCCAGCATTTT. The chain links TRBV11-2 to TRBJ1-5; no reliable D call. Per the germline V gene, CDR1 is SGHAT and CDR2 is FQNNGV. The CDR3 length is 13 residues. V gave up 2 bases and J gave up 9 bases, with 11 bases separating them. Filled out from reference TRBV11-2 and TRBJ1-5, the complete variable domain reads EAGVAQSPRYKIIEKRQSVAFWCNPISGHATLYWYQQILGQGPKLLIQFQNNGVVDDSQLPKDRFSAERLKGVDSTLKIQPAKLEDSAVYLCASSLTDLWPQHFGDGTRLSIL.

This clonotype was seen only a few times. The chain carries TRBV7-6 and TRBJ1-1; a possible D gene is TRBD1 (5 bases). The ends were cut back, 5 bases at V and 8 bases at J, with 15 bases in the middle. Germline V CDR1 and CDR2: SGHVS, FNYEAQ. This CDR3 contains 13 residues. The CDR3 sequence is CASSLGTDDEAFF. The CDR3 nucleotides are TGTGCCAGCAGCCTAGGGACCGATGACGAAGCTTTCTTT.

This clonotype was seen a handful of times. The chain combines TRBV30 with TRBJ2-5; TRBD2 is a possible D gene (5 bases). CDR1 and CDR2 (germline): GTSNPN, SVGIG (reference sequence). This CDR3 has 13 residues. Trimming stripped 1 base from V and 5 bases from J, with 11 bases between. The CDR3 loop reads CAWSAWPGETQYF. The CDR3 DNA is TGTGCCTGGAGTGCATGGCCGGGGGAGACCCAGTACTTC. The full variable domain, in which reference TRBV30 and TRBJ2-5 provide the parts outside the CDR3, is SQTIHQWPATLVQPVGSPLSLECTVEGTSNPNLYWYRQAAGRGLQLLFYSVGIGQISSEVPQNLSASRPQDRQFILSSKKLLLSDSGFYLCAWSAWPGETQYFGPGTRLLVL.

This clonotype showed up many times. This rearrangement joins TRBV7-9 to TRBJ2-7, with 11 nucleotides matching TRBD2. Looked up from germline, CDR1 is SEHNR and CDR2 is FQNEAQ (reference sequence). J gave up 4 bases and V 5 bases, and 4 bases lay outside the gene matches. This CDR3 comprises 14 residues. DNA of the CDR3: TGTGCCAGCAGCGGGACTAGCGGAAGATACGAGCAGTACTTC. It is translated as CASSGTSGRYEQYF.

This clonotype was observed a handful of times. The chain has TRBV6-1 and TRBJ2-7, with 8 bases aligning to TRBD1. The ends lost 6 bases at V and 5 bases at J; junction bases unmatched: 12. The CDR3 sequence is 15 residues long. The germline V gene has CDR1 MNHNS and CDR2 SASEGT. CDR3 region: CASSQTGAVAHEQYF. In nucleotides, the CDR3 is TGTGCCAGCAGCCAGACAGGGGCGGTTGCCCACGAGCAGTACTTC.

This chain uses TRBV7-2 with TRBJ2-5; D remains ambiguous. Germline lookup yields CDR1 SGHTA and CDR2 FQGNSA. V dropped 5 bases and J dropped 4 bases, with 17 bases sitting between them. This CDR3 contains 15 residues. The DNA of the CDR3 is TGTGCCAGCAGCGGCGCTCCCGGCCTCGGAGAGACCCAGTACTTC. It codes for CASSGAPGLGETQYF.

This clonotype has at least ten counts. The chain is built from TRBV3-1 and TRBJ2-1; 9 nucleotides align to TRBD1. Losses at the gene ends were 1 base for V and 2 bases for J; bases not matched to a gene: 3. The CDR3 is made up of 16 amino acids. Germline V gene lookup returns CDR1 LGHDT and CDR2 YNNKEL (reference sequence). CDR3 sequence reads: CASSQVGQGPYNEQFF. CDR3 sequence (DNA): TGTGCCAGCAGCCAAGTGGGACAGGGTCCCTACAATGAGCAGTTCTTC.

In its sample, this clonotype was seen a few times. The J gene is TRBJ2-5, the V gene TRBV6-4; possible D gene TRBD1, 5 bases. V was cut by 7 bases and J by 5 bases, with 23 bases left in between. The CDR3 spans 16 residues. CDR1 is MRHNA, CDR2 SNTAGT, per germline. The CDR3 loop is CASTPLPPDREETQYF. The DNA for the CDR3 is TGTGCCAGCACCCCACTCCCCCCCGACAGAGAGGAGACCCAGTACTTC.

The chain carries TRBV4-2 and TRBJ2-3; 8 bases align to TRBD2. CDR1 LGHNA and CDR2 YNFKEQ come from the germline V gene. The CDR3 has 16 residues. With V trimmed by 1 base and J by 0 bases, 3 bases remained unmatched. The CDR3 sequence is CASSQVPSGSTDTQYF. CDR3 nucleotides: TGTGCCAGCAGCCAAGTCCCTAGCGGGAGCACAGATACGCAGTATTTT.

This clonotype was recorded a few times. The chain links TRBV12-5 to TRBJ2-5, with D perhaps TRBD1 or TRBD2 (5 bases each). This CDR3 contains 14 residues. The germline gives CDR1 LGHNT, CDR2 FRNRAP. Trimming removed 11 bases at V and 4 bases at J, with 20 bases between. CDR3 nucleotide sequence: TGTGCTTCCTCCGTCCGGGACGGGCGAGAGACCCAGTACTTC. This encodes CASSVRDGRETQYF.